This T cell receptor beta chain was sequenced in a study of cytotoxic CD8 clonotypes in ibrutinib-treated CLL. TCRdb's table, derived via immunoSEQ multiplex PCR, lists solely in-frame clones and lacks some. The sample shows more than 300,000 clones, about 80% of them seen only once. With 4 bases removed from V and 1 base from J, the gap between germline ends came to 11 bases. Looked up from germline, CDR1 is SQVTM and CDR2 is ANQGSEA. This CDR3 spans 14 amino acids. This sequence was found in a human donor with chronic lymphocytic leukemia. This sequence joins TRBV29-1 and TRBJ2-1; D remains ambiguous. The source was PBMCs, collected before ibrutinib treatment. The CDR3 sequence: CSVVGRLSYNEQFF. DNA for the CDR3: TGCAGCGTTGTTGGCAGATTATCCTACAATGAGCAGTTCTTC.